This record concerns one TCR beta chain sequence. Its specificity is not known. This entry belongs to a study of cytomegalovirus exposure and HLA in healthy donors. Overall study findings and caveats: A later analysis showed TCR association rates differing by HLA locus, peaking at DRB1 and lowest at HLA-C.

The CDR3 has 15 amino acids. V was shortened by 1 base and J by 9 bases, with 15 bases between the two germline ends. CDR1 and CDR2 from the germline V gene are SGHAT and FQNNGV. The study ran its PCR with 60 Vbeta and 13 Jbeta primers. The repertoire was sequenced with immunoSEQ multiplex PCR; TCRdb's copy has only in-frame clones and lacks some. The sample carries 200,000 to 250,000 clones, approximately 80% recorded once. What was sequenced was PBMCs. This TCR was sampled from a woman between 50 and 59 years old in good health and CMV-seropositive. The rearrangement uses TRBV11-2 and TRBJ1-4, with a possible D match to TRBD1 (5 bases). The CDR3 protein is CASSLGPVTVQKLFF. Here the CDR3 DNA reads TGTGCCAGCAGCTTAGGCCCCGTGACAGTCCAAAAACTGTTTTTT.